One sample yielded the 24 T cell receptor beta chains listed below, sequenced in a study of sequential checkpoint blockade in melanoma. This table comes from immunoSEQ multiplex PCR, and its TCRdb copy is limited to in-frame clones, with some not included. Among 26,000 or so clones listed, around 90% were seen once. Treatment in this sample: randomized to nivolumab then ipilimumab (arm A) or the reverse (arm B). The starting material was CD8+ T cells sorted from blood (inferred from file names), obtained from a patient given nivolumab and ipilimumab in sequence. The receptors derive from a human donor with melanoma.

This chain connects TRBV27 to TRBJ2-1; D possibly corresponds to TRBD1 (6 bases). Germline CDR1 reads MNHEY; CDR2 reads SMNVEV (reference sequence). The V and J ends lost 4 bases and 7 bases respectively, with 8 bases between them. This CDR3 has 12 amino acids. CDR3 region: CASSSQGNEQFF. CDR3 bases: TGTGCCAGCAGTTCACAGGGTAATGAGCAGTTCTTC.

CDR3 region: CSVEDWAESTDTQYF. In nucleotides, the CDR3 is TGCAGCGTTGAAGATTGGGCAGAAAGCACAGATACGCAGTATTTT. The chain combines TRBV29-1 with TRBJ2-3; D unresolved. The CDR3 totals 15 residues. The germline gives CDR1 SQVTM, CDR2 ANQGSEA. V lost 0 bases to trimming and J lost 0 bases, with 10 bases between them.

The count of this clone is one. CDR3 DNA: TGTGCCAGCAGCGCCAGTCTAGCGGGATTTAAGGACGAGCAGTACTTC. Its protein is CASSASLAGFKDEQYF. The J gene is TRBJ2-5, the V gene TRBV7-6, with 9 bases fitting TRBD2. The J call may be mistaken, given a closer DNA end match to TRBJ2-7. Per germline, CDR1 SGHVS and CDR2 FNYEAQ. This CDR3 spans 16 amino acids.

The chain uses TRBV5-1 and TRBJ2-5; 8 bases line up with TRBD2. Trimming at V came to 4 bases and at J to 0 bases, leaving 5 bases not matched to a gene. Germline V gives CDR1 SGHRS, CDR2 YFSETQ. The CDR3 loop spans 15 amino acids. The DNA for the CDR3 is TGCGCCAGCAGCGCCTCGGGGGGGTACCAAGAGACCCAGTACTTC. Protein: CASSASGGYQETQYF.

The chain recombines TRBV29-1 with TRBJ1-1; D unresolved. The germline V gene encodes CDR1 SQVTM and CDR2 ANQGSEA. V was trimmed by 5 bases and J by 9 bases, leaving 19 bases between them. The CDR3 sequence is 13 residues long. CDR3 sequence: CSVTGEVARQAFF. Written as DNA, the CDR3 is TGCAGCGTTACCGGCGAGGTGGCACGTCAAGCTTTCTTT.

The gene calls are TRBV7-6 and TRBJ1-1, with no clear D. Trimming stripped 1 base from V and 2 bases from J, with 8 bases between. Germline lookup yields CDR1 SGHVS and CDR2 FNYEAQ. The CDR3 covers 14 residues. The CDR3 here is CASSLGAANTEAFF. Here the CDR3 DNA reads TGTGCCAGCAGCTTAGGGGCAGCTAACACTGAAGCTTTCTTT.

The CDR3 protein is CASSMAGGYEQYF. In nucleotides, the CDR3 is TGTGCCAGCAGCATGGCAGGGGGTTACGAGCAGTACTTC. This chain joins TRBV9 and TRBJ2-7, with 7 bases identical to TRBD1. Germline V CDR1 and CDR2: SGDLS, YYNGEE. This CDR3 is built from 13 residues. The ends lost 4 bases at V and 4 bases at J; junction bases unmatched: 5.

V and J are TRBV19 and TRBJ2-1; the D gene is possibly TRBD1 (5 bases). Germline V gives CDR1 LNHDA, CDR2 SQIVND (reference sequence). V gave up 5 bases and J gave up 3 bases, with 8 bases separating them. This CDR3 is 13 amino acids long. CDR3 residues: CASSPDSYNEQFF. CDR3 in DNA: TGTGCCAGTAGTCCCGACAGCTACAATGAGCAGTTCTTC.

The V and J genes are TRBV11-2 and TRBJ2-7; 13 bases fit TRBD2. V dropped 4 bases and J dropped 7; count of bases not matched to a gene: 7. The CDR3 totals 15 residues. Looked up from germline, CDR1 is SGHAT and CDR2 is FQNNGV. CDR3 region: CASSSTGLAGFEQYF. The DNA for the CDR3 is TGTGCCAGCAGCTCAACGGGACTAGCGGGATTTGAGCAGTACTTC.

This clone was detected only once. The chain has TRBV6-6 and TRBJ1-4, with a tentative D call TRBD1 (6 bases). Looked up from germline, CDR1 is MNHNY and CDR2 is SVGAGI (reference sequence). Trimming left V 11 bases short and J 7 bases short, with 17 bases between. This CDR3 region has 13 residues. CDR3 region: CAVAGGGLEKLFF. The CDR3 DNA follows: TGTGCCGTTGCCGGCGGGGGCCTTGAAAAACTGTTTTTT.

The V gene is TRBV19, the J gene TRBJ2-7, with a possible D match to TRBD1 (6 bases). Germline-derived CDR1 and CDR2 are LNHDA and SQIVND (reference sequence). CDR3 size: 15 residues. Deletions cut 4 bases from V and 1 base from J, with 14 bases between. The CDR3 region has the DNA TGTGCCAGTAGTACAGGACCGGACAGATCCTACGAGCAGTACTTC. This translates into CASSTGPDRSYEQYF. Together with reference TRBV19 and TRBJ2-7, the CDR3 gives the full variable domain: DGGITQSPKYLFRKEGQNVTLSCEQNLNHDAMYWYRQDPGQGLRLIYYSQIVNDFQKGDIAEGYSVSREKKESFPLTVTSAQKNPTAFYLCASSTGPDRSYEQYFGPGTRLTVT.

The gene calls are TRBV29-1 and TRBJ1-3, with a possible D match to TRBD1 (6 bases). This CDR3 is built from 16 residues. Trimming shortened V by 6 bases and J by 2 bases, and 20 bases separated the two germline ends. From germline, CDR1 is SQVTM and CDR2 ANQGSEA. The CDR3 nucleotides are TGCAGCGTGAGGGCGGCACAGGGAGTGACTGGAAACACCATATATTTT. Translation gives CSVRAAQGVTGNTIYF.

This chain links TRBV13 with TRBJ1-1; D gene uncertain. CDR3 length equals 12 residues. V gave up 0 bases and J gave up 12 bases, with 11 bases separating them. The germline CDR1 and CDR2 sequences are PRHDT and FYEKMQ (reference sequence). This chain's CDR3 is CASSLGRTNTFF. The CDR3 DNA follows: TGTGCCAGCAGCTTAGGCAGGACTAATACTTTCTTT.

CDR3 bases: TGTGCCAGCAGCCAAGGACTAGCGGGAGCAGATACGCAGTATTTT. This gives the protein CASSQGLAGADTQYF. V and J are TRBV4-2 and TRBJ2-3; 12 nucleotides match TRBD2. V trimming: 1 base; J trimming: 4 bases; junction bases outside the gene matches: 0. This CDR3 is built from 15 residues. CDR1 is LGHNA, CDR2 YNFKEQ, per germline.

This chain uses TRBV30 with TRBJ1-1; tentative D call: TRBD1 (5 bases). V lost 0 bases and J lost 1, with 9 bases in between. This CDR3 has 14 residues. Looked up from germline, CDR1 is GTSNPN and CDR2 is SVGIG (reference sequence). CDR3 sequence: CAWSVRQPNTEAFF. The CDR3 nucleotides are TGTGCCTGGAGTGTTAGACAGCCGAACACTGAAGCTTTCTTT. Combining the CDR3 with reference TRBV30 and TRBJ1-1 gives the whole variable domain SQTIHQWPATLVQPVGSPLSLECTVEGTSNPNLYWYRQAAGRGLQLLFYSVGIGQISSEVPQNLSASRPQDRQFILSSKKLLLSDSGFYLCAWSVRQPNTEAFFGQGTRLTVV.

This clone was seen only once. The CDR3 sequence is CASTLYAQGDEYGYTF. CDR3 nucleotides: TGTGCCAGCACCCTATACGCTCAGGGCGACGAATATGGCTACACCTTC. The V gene is TRBV7-6, the J gene TRBJ1-2; D may be TRBD1 (5 bases). CDR1 is SGHVS, CDR2 FNYEAQ, per germline. The V end lost 7 bases, the J end lost 5 bases, and 23 bases lay between the germline ends. CDR3 length equals 16 residues.

The chain links TRBV9 to TRBJ1-5; the match to TRBD1 covers 8 bases. J gave up 5 bases and V 3 bases, and 7 bases lay outside the gene matches. The CDR3 has 15 amino acids. Germline CDR1 is SGDLS and CDR2 is YYNGEE. The CDR3 reads CASSETGGVDQPQHF. The CDR3 region has the DNA TGTGCCAGCAGCGAAACAGGGGGGGTAGATCAGCCCCAGCATTTT.

The rearrangement joins TRBV19 to TRBJ2-5, with D perhaps TRBD2 (5 bases). The CDR3 length is 18 residues. Germline CDR1 and CDR2: LNHDA and SQIVND (reference sequence). V was clipped by 1 base and J by 2 bases, with 20 bases between them. The CDR3 DNA reads TGTGCCAGTAGTATAGCCCTCTCGACTACATTAACACAAGAGACCCAGTACTTC. Amino acids: CASSIALSTTLTQETQYF.

The CDR3 DNA follows: TGTGCCAGCAGTCAAGGGGGGGGAAACTATGGCTACACCTTC. This translates into CASSQGGGNYGYTF. The V gene is TRBV6-6, the J gene TRBJ1-2, with a tentative D call TRBD1 (6 bases). CDR1 and CDR2 (germline): MNHNY, SVGAGI (reference sequence). The CDR3 loop spans 14 amino acids. V dropped 5 bases and J dropped 2 bases, with 12 bases sitting between them.

This clone has just one count. This rearrangement joins TRBV28 to TRBJ2-3; D might be TRBD2 (6 bases). CDR1 is MDHEN and CDR2 is SYDVKM in the germline V gene. The V gene lost 4 bases and the J gene lost 8 bases, with 31 bases spanning the gap. The CDR3 contains 19 residues. The CDR3 reads CASSSHQIEIGGIGVTQYF. The CDR3 coding sequence is TGTGCCAGCAGTTCCCACCAAATAGAGATTGGCGGGATAGGAGTTACGCAGTATTTT.

This clone has just one count. The chain has TRBV7-9 and TRBJ2-3; 15 bases align to TRBD2. The CDR3 runs to 19 residues. J lost 1 base, V lost 6 bases, and 11 bases had no gene match. CDR1 is SEHNR and CDR2 is FQNEAQ in the germline V gene (reference sequence). The CDR3 is CASSHRTSGRESGTDTQYF. The CDR3 DNA is TGTGCCAGCAGTCACAGGACTAGCGGGAGGGAGAGCGGCACAGATACGCAGTATTTT.

The V and J genes are TRBV9 and TRBJ2-3, with D maybe TRBD2 (6 bases). CDR1 and CDR2 (germline): SGDLS, YYNGEE. CDR3 length equals 15 residues. The germline V and J ends were trimmed by 1 base and 2 bases, with 11 bases remaining between them. The CDR3 loop reads CASSVSGVDTDTQYF. DNA of the CDR3: TGTGCCAGCAGCGTATCGGGGGTGGACACAGATACGCAGTATTTT. Combining the CDR3 with reference TRBV9 and TRBJ2-3 gives the whole variable domain DSGVTQTPKHLITATGQRVTLRCSPRSGDLSVYWYQQSLDQGLQFLIQYYNGEERAKGNILERFSAQQFPDLHSELNLSSLELGDSALYFCASSVSGVDTDTQYFGPGTRLTVL.

The chain employs TRBV5-6 and TRBJ1-2; tentatively, D is TRBD1 (5 bases). The CDR3 consists of 17 residues. Trimming cost V 3 bases and J 8 bases, with 26 bases left between them. Germline V CDR1 and CDR2: SGHDT, YYEEEE. CDR3 sequence: CASSWTPTVGPMGGYTF. CDR3 coding DNA: TGTGCCAGCAGCTGGACCCCGACGGTGGGGCCCATGGGGGGCTACACCTTC.

The chain recombines TRBV2 with TRBJ2-2, with D uncertain. Germline V lookup: CDR1 SNHLY, CDR2 FYNNEI. Trimming cost V 4 bases and J 4 bases, with 7 bases left between them. The CDR3 totals 13 residues. CDR3 coding DNA: TGTGCCAGCAGTGGACTTACCACCGGGGAGCTGTTTTTT. Translated: CASSGLTTGELFF. Based on the CDR3 plus reference TRBV2 and TRBJ2-2, the full variable domain is EPEVTQTPSHQVTQMGQEVILRCVPISNHLYFYWYRQILGQKVEFLVSFYNNEISEKSEIFDDQFSVERPDGSNFTLKIRSTKLEDSAMYFCASSGLTTGELFFGEGSRLTVL.